The clone carrying this T cell receptor (beta chain) appeared a few times. Assay: immunoSEQ multiplex PCR; the TCRdb copy retains only in-frame clones and omits some. The sample yields roughly 60,000 clones, 86% seen once. This entry is derived from a study of technical replicates of blood from a handful of donors. V gave up 8 bases and J gave up 0 bases; unmatched junction bases: 14. The CDR3 length is 17 residues. The germline gives CDR1 MRHNA, CDR2 SNTAGT. The TCR originated in a human donor in good health. Some clones in this sample may be carry-over from other donors' samples. This rearrangement joins TRBV6-4 to TRBJ1-2, with 8 positions matching TRBD1. Sequenced input: PBMCs. CDR3 sequence (DNA): TGTGCCAGCCTCCCCAATGCAGGGGGCATAGCTAACTATGGCTACACCTTC. As protein: CASLPNAGGIANYGYTF.